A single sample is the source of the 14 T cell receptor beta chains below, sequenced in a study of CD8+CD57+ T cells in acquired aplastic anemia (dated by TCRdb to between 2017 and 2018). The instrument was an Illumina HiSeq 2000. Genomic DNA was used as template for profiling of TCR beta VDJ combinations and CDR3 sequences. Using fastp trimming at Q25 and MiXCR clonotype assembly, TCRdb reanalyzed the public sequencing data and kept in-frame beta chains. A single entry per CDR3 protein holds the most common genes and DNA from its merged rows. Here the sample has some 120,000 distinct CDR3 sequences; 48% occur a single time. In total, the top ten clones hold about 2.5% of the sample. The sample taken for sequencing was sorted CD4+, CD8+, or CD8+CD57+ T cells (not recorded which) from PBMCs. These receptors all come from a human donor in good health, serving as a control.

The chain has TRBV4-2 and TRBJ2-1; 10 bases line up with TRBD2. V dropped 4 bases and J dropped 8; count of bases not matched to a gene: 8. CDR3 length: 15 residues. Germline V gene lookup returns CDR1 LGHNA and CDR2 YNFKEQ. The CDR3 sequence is CASSPGAGGRDEQFF. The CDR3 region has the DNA TGTGCCAGCAGCCCCGGAGCGGGGGGGCGGGATGAGCAGTTCTTC.

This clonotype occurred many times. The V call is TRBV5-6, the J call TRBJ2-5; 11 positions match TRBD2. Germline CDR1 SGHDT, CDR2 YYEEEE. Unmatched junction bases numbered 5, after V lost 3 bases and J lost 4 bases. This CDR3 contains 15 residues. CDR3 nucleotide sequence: TGTGCCAGCAGCTCTAATCTAGCGGGGGGAGAGACCCAGTACTTC. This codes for CASSSNLAGGETQYF.

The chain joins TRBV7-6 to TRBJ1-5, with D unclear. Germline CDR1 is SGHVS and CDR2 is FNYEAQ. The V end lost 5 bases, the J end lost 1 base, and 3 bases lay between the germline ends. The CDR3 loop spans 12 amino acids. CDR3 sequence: CASSNSNQPQHF. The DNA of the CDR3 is TGTGCCAGCAGCAACAGCAATCAGCCCCAGCATTTT.

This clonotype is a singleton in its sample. The CDR3 nucleotides read TGTGCCAGCACCAAATGGGCCTATGGCTACACCTTC. Translation: CASTKWAYGYTF. V gene TRBV5-6 combines with J gene TRBJ1-2; unclear D gene. This CDR3 is built from 12 residues. The germline CDR1 and CDR2 sequences are SGHDT and YYEEEE. V was shortened by 6 bases and J by 4 bases, with 10 bases between the two germline ends. Supplemented by reference TRBV5-6 and TRBJ1-2, the full variable domain reads DAGVTQSPTHLIKTRGQQVTLRCSPKSGHDTVSWYQQALGQGPQFIFQYYEEEERQRGNFPDRFSGHQFPNYSSELNVNALLLGDSALYLCASTKWAYGYTFGSGTRLTVV.

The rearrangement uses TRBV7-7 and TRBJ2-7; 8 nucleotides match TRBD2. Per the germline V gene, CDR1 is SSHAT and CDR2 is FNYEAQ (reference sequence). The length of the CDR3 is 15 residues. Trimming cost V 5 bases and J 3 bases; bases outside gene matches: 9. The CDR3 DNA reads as TGTGCCAGCAGCCAAAGTGGCGGGGGGATCTACGAGCAGTACTTC. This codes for CASSQSGGGIYEQYF.

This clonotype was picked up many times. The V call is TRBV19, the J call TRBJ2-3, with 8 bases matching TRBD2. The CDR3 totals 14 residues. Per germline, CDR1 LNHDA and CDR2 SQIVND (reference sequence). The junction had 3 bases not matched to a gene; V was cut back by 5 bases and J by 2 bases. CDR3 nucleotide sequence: TGTGCCAGTAGTCTAGCGGGCCACACAGATACGCAGTATTTT. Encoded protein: CASSLAGHTDTQYF. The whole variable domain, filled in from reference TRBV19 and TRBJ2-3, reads DGGITQSPKYLFRKEGQNVTLSCEQNLNHDAMYWYRQDPGQGLRLIYYSQIVNDFQKGDIAEGYSVSREKKESFPLTVTSAQKNPTAFYLCASSLAGHTDTQYFGPGTRLTVL.

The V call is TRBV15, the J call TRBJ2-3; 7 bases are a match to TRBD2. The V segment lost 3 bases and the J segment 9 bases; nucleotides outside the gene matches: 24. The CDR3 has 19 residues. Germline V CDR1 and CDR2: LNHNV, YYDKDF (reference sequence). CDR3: CATSSRGRSYGGSRTTQYF. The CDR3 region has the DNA TGTGCCACCAGCAGTCGTGGTCGTTCTTACGGGGGGTCCCGGACCACGCAGTATTTT.

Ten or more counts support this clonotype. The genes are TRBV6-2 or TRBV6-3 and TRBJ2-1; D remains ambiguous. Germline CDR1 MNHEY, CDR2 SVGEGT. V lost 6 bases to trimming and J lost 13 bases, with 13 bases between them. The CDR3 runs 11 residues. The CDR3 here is CASSQFTHQFF. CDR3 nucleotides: TGTGCCAGCAGCCAATTCACTCATCAGTTCTTC.

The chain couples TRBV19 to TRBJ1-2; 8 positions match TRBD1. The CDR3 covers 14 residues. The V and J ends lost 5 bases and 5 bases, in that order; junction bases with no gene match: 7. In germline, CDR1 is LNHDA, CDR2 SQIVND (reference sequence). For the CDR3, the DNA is TGTGCCAGTAGTTCACCGGGACAGGTTTATGGCTACACCTTC. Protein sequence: CASSSPGQVYGYTF. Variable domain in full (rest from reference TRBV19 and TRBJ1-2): DGGITQSPKYLFRKEGQNVTLSCEQNLNHDAMYWYRQDPGQGLRLIYYSQIVNDFQKGDIAEGYSVSREKKESFPLTVTSAQKNPTAFYLCASSSPGQVYGYTFGSGTRLTVV.

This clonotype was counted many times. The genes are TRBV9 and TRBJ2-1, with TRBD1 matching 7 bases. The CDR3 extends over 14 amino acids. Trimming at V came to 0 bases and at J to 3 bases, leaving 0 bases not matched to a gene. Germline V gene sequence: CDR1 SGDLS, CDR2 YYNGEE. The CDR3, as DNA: TGTGCCAGCAGCGTAGGGGACAGCTACAATGAGCAGTTCTTC. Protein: CASSVGDSYNEQFF.

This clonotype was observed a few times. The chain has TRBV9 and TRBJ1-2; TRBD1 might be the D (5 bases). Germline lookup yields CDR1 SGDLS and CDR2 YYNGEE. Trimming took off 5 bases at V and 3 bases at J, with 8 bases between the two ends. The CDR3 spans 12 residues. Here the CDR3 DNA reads TGTGCCAGCAGTCGAGGGGACTATGGCTACACCTTC. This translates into CASSRGDYGYTF.

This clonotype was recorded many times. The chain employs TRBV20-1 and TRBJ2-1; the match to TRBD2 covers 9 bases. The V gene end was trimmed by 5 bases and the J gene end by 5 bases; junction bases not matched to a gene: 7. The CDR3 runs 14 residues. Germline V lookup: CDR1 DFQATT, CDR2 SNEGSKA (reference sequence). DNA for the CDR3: TGCAGTGCTCCGGAGCGGGGGGCCCACAATGAGCAGTTCTTC. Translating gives CSAPERGAHNEQFF.

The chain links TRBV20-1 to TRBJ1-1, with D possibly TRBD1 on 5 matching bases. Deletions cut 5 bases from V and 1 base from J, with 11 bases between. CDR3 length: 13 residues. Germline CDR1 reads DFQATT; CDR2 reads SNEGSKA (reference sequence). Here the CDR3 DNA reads TGCAGTGCTGCCGGGACGGCGAACACTGAAGCTTTCTTT. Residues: CSAAGTANTEAFF.

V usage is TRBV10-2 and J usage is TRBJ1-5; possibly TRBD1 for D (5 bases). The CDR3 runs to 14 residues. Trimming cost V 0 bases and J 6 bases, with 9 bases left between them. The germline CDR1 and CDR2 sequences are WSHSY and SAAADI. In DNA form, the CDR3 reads TGCGCCAGCAGTGAGTCGACGGGGGTTCAGCCCCAGCATTTT. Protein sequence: CASSESTGVQPQHF.